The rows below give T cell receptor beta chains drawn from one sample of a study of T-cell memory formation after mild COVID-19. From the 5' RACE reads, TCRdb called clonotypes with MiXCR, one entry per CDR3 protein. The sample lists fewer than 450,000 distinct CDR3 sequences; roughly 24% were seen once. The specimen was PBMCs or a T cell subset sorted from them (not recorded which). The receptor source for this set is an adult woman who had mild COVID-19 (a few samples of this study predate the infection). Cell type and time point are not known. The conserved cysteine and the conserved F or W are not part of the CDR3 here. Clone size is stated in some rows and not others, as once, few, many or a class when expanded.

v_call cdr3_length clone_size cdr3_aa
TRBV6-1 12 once ASRNLEPTSPLH
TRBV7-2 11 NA ASSFTAGTEAF
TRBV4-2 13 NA ASSQDPGIGYEQY
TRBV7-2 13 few ASSPSGHSTDTQY
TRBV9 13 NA ASSVATAVGTEAF
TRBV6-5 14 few ASSPGLVPPYNEQF
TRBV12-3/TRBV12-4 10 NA ASRPGNQPQH
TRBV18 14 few ASSPPGQGALNEQF
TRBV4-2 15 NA ASSQDRSGSWAGELF
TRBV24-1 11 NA ATSDVQGSEQF
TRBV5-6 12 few ASSRSGWGGELF
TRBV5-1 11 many ASTPGVGYEQY
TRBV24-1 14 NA ATSDPNVGVTGELF
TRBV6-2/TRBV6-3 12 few ASSYSEGVSEQF
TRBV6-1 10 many ASSAWDNEQF
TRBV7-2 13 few ASSFPAGGQDTQY
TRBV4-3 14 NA ASSQDVAGVGETQY
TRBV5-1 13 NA ASSLVDIPTYEQY
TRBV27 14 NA ASSFRGLAGRETQY
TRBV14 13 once ASSWGTGPQETQY
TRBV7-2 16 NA ASSLGLRYQVDKNIQY
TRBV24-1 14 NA ATVGPGPLSYTEQF
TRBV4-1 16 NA ASSQILTGYFRGETQY
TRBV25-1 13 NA ASSPLTGRSTEAF
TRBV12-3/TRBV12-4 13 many ASSLGTSGTYEQY
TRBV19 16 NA ASSIPNSGQYSNQPQH
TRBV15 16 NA AIRRPGLAPGSTDTQY
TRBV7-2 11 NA ASSHRPTDTQY
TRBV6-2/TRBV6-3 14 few ASSQNSGNAYNEQF
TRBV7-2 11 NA ASSLAGNDGYT
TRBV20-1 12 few SPMPGISSDTQY
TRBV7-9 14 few ASSLALQGTNEKLF
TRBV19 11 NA ASMGESDQPQH
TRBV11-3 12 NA ASSHRGGQETQY
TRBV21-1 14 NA ARSKLGRPRLGGYT
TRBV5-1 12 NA ASSPETANYGYT
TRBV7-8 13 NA ASSLAGTGRYGYT
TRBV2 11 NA ASSEFGRALVY
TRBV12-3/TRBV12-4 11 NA ASSRIQGLEAF
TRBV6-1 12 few ASSLLSTNYGYT
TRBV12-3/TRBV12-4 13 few ASSPGASGDYEQY
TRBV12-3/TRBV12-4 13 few ASSLRGGRLGEQF
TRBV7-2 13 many ASSLDHSYNSPLH
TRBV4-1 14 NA ASSQILAGIGDTQY